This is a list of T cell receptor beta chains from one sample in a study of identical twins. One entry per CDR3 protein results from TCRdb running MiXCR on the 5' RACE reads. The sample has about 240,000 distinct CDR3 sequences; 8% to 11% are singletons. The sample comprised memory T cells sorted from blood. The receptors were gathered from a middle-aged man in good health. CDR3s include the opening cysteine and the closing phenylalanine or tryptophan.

CASSQERGVPEQFF | TRBJ2-1 | TRBV4-3
CASSLRPLTDRDGRSRYNEQFF | TRBJ2-1 | TRBV7-3
CASSDRTATPGNTIYF | TRBJ1-3 | TRBV6-1
CASSQLVNNEQFF | TRBJ2-1 | TRBV7-7
CASSRGTGDSNQPQHF | TRBJ1-5 | TRBV9
CASSRGTSGSTVTQYF | TRBJ2-3 | TRBV7-3
CASSLQGSHTDTQYF | TRBJ2-3 | TRBV7-2
CASSTHGDQTQYF | TRBJ2-5 | TRBV7-2
CASSPRDRLDNEQFF | TRBJ2-1 | TRBV3-1
CAISDVSLSSYEQYF | TRBJ2-7 | TRBV10-3
CASSQEGLLLETQYF | TRBJ2-5 | TRBV4-1
CSASWWGTGQNYGYTF | TRBJ1-2 | TRBV20-1
CASSGDRSPEAFF | TRBJ1-1 | TRBV2
CASSLGRGRGGETQYF | TRBJ2-5 | TRBV7-8
CASRGLFLNEKLFF | TRBJ1-4 | TRBV6-1
CASSALARETQYF | TRBJ2-5 | TRBV6-2/TRBV6-3